A selection of T cell receptor beta chains follows, all from one sample in a study of spatial heterogeneity in lung cancer. Via MiXCR, TCRdb re-called the 5' RACE reads, giving one row per CDR3 protein. Here the sample spans just under 45,000 distinct CDR3 sequences, around 21% being singletons. The input for sequencing was PBMCs, taken at follow-up. The source is a female donor with early-stage non-small cell lung cancer. The CDR3 runs from the conserved cysteine through the conserved F or W. D genes are given only for firm matches. Rows may omit the clone size; those that give it use once, few, many or a size class.

j_call cdr3_length clone_size d_call v_call cdr3_nt cdr3_aa
TRBJ1-4 15 NA NA TRBV10-2 TGCGCCAGCAGTGATTACAGGCTGGGGAATGAAAAACTGTTTTTT CASSDYRLGNEKLFF
TRBJ2-3 16 NA NA TRBV7-6 TGTGCCAGCAGCTCAAACGCCTACCTGAGGGCAGATACGCAGTATTTT CASSSNAYLRADTQYF
TRBJ1-1 12 few NA TRBV3-1 TGTGCCAGCAGCCAACCTCTCTCTGAAGCTTTCTTT CASSQPLSEAFF
TRBJ2-1 14 NA TRBD2 TRBV7-2 TGTGCCAACCGACTAGCGGGAGGGTACAATGAGCAGTTCTTC CANRLAGGYNEQFF
TRBJ2-3 16 NA NA TRBV20-1 TGCAGTGCTAGAATGGGGGTATTGAGGAGCACAGATACGCAGTATTTT CSARMGVLRSTDTQYF
TRBJ2-3 18 many TRBD2 TRBV11-2 TGTGCCAGCAGCTTAGATCGGATGTCGGGGGGGCGTACAGATACGCAGTATTTT CASSLDRMSGGRTDTQYF
TRBJ2-3 16 NA NA TRBV9 TGTGCCAGCAGCGCCCTTAGGGACCGACGCACAGATACGCAGTATTTT CASSALRDRRTDTQYF
TRBJ1-2 14 NA NA TRBV19 TGTGCCAGTAGTATAGCGGACACGCTCTATGGCTACACCTTC CASSIADTLYGYTF
TRBJ2-3 16 many TRBD2 TRBV9 TGTGCCAGCAGCCCGGGACTAGCGGGCTCCACAGATACGCAGTATTTT CASSPGLAGSTDTQYF
TRBJ2-5 15 many NA TRBV11-2 TGTGCCAGCAGCTTAAGTCCGGGCGGTCAAGAGACCCAGTACTTC CASSLSPGGQETQYF
TRBJ2-1 14 NA TRBD2 TRBV20-1 TGCAGTGCAAGCCTTCCGCGGGGGGGCCAGGAGCAGTTCTTC CSASLPRGGQEQFF
TRBJ2-1 13 NA NA TRBV7-3 TGTGCCAGCAGCTTAGGACTCTACAATGAGCAGTTCTTC CASSLGLYNEQFF
TRBJ1-1 13 NA NA TRBV25-1 TGTGCCAGCAGTAATCTTGAGGACACTGAAGCTTTCTTT CASSNLEDTEAFF
TRBJ1-2 14 NA TRBD1 TRBV6-1 TGTGCCAGCAGGGACAGGGGAATCAATTATGGCTACACCTTC CASRDRGINYGYTF
TRBJ2-1 16 NA TRBD2 TRBV20-1 TGCAGTGCGCCGACTAGCGGGAGGGCCAATACTGGTGAGCAGTTCTTC CSAPTSGRANTGEQFF
TRBJ2-7 13 NA NA TRBV2 TGTGCCACCTCGTGGGGGTATACCTACGAGCAGTACTTC CATSWGYTYEQYF
TRBJ2-2 14 NA TRBD2 TRBV7-9 TGTGCCAGCAGCTTTCTAGCGGGGCCCGGGGAGCTGTTTTTT CASSFLAGPGELFF
TRBJ2-2 14 few NA TRBV5-1 TGCGCCAGCAGCTTGGGTTCCGACACCGGGGAGCTGTTTTTT CASSLGSDTGELFF
TRBJ2-5 11 NA NA TRBV20-1 TGCAGTGCTAGGCTAGTGGAGACCCAGTACTTC CSARLVETQYF
TRBJ1-4 14 many NA TRBV2 TGTGCCAGCAGTGAAGCGGGGTTCCGCGAAAAACTGTTTTTT CASSEAGFREKLFF
TRBJ1-2 13 many NA TRBV5-1 TGCGCCAGCAGCTTTACGTTTACGTATGGCTACACCTTC CASSFTFTYGYTF
TRBJ1-2 12 NA NA TRBV20-1 TGCAGTGCTAGAGGAGAAGCTCATGGCTACACCTTC CSARGEAHGYTF
TRBJ2-1 11 many NA TRBV29-1 TGCAGCGTGGGGGAGGACAATGAGCAGTTCTTC CSVGEDNEQFF
TRBJ2-2 19 NA NA TRBV14 TGTGCCAGCAGCCAAGTCGGGGTCCTTGTGCGATCGAACACCGGGGAGCTGTTTTTT CASSQVGVLVRSNTGELFF
TRBJ2-5 14 few TRBD1 TRBV11-2 TGTGCCAGCAGCCGGGGACAGGGGGCTGGGACCCAGTACTTC CASSRGQGAGTQYF
TRBJ2-2 12 few NA TRBV2 TGTGCCAGCAGTTCAGGGGCCGGGGAGCTGTTTTTT CASSSGAGELFF
TRBJ1-5 13 NA NA TRBV3-1 TGTGCCAGCAGCCAAGATAGCAATCAGCCCCAGCATTTT CASSQDSNQPQHF
TRBJ2-7 13 many TRBD1 TRBV29-1 TGCAGCGCCCTGGGACAGTTATCAAGCGAGCAGTACTTC CSALGQLSSEQYF
TRBJ1-1 13 few NA TRBV27 TGTGCCAGCAGACGAACCGGGGAGTATGAAGCTTTCTTT CASRRTGEYEAFF
TRBJ2-7 12 NA NA TRBV4-2 TGTGCCAGCAGCCAAGACGTCTACGAGCAGTACTTC CASSQDVYEQYF
TRBJ2-7 15 medium-sized NA TRBV6-1 TGTGCCAGCAGGAGGTCCGGTGATTCGGGATACGAGCAGTACTTC CASRRSGDSGYEQYF
TRBJ2-3 14 NA TRBD2 TRBV20-1 TGCAGTGCTAAACTCGCGGGAGCGACAGATACGCAGTATTTT CSAKLAGATDTQYF
TRBJ1-2 11 NA NA TRBV5-1 TGCGCCAGCAGGGCCACCTATGGCTACACCTTC CASRATYGYTF
TRBJ2-3 15 once TRBD1 TRBV5-1 TGCGCCAGCAGCCCGGGGACAGGGTACCCAGATACGCAGTATTTT CASSPGTGYPDTQYF
TRBJ2-2 16 NA NA TRBV29-1 TGCAGCGTTGAAGATCGGAAGACAGGGAACACCGGGGAGCTGTTTTTT CSVEDRKTGNTGELFF
TRBJ2-2 16 medium-sized TRBD2 TRBV5-6 TGTGCCAGCAGCTTGGATGGGGGGGCGAACACCGGGGAGCTGTTTTTT CASSLDGGANTGELFF
TRBJ2-3 14 NA NA TRBV3-1 TGTGCCAGCAGCCAGGGCCGGGACTTTGATACGCAGTATTTT CASSQGRDFDTQYF
TRBJ1-1 16 few TRBD1 TRBV6-5 TGTGCCAGCAGTTACGGGACAGGGGGCTACAACACTGAAGCTTTCTTT CASSYGTGGYNTEAFF
TRBJ2-7 14 few NA TRBV11-2 TGTGCCAGCAGCTTAGACCCGGACAGCTACGAGCAGTACTTC CASSLDPDSYEQYF
TRBJ2-1 14 once NA TRBV12-3/TRBV12-4 TGTGCCAGCAACCAGCGGTCGGGGTACAATGAGCAGTTCTTC CASNQRSGYNEQFF
TRBJ1-1 14 many NA TRBV19 TGTGCCAGTCGAGAAGACAGCCTAAACACTGAAGCTTTCTTT CASREDSLNTEAFF
TRBJ1-1 15 NA NA TRBV29-1 TGCAGCGTCGAACCAGGGTGGGGCATGAACACTGATGCTTTCTTT CSVEPGWGMNTDAFF
TRBJ1-4 13 few NA TRBV5-4 TGTGCCAGCAGCTTGGACAGGGACGAAAAACTGTTTTTT CASSLDRDEKLFF
TRBJ1-2 15 many NA TRBV3-1 TGTGCCAGCAGCCAAGATCTGGCTTACGGAGGGGGCTACACCTTC CASSQDLAYGGGYTF
TRBJ2-5 15 NA TRBD2 TRBV27 TGTGCCAGCACCTTTACCGGGGGGGTACAAGAGACCCAGTACTTC CASTFTGGVQETQYF
TRBJ2-7 15 NA TRBD2 TRBV6-5 TGTGCCAGCAGGGCCCTAGCGGGAGGATTCTCCGAGCAGTACTTC CASRALAGGFSEQYF
TRBJ2-5 14 NA NA TRBV11-2 TGTGCCAGCAGCTTAGGCTGGTTTCAAGAGACCCAGTACTTC CASSLGWFQETQYF
TRBJ1-3 13 few NA TRBV20-1 TGCAGTGCTAGATTGACTCCTGGAAACACCATATATTTT CSARLTPGNTIYF
TRBJ1-1 11 many NA TRBV10-3 TGTGCCATCAGTGAGTCAAGACAATTCAACTTT CAISESRQFNF
TRBJ2-1 12 once NA TRBV12-3/TRBV12-4 TGTGCCAGCAGTCCCCCGCCCAAATGGCAGTTCTTC CASSPPPKWQFF
TRBJ1-1 11 many NA TRBV20-1 TGCAGTGCTAGACGGGGCAGCTCCGCTTTCTTT CSARRGSSAFF
TRBJ1-2 15 many NA TRBV5-5 TGTGCCAGCAGCTTGGCCCCGGGCAGGGACTATGGCTACACCTTC CASSLAPGRDYGYTF
TRBJ2-1 16 many TRBD2 TRBV11-2 TGTGCCAGCAGCTGGGGGGCTAGCGGGAGTCACCATGAGCAGTTCTTC CASSWGASGSHHEQFF
TRBJ1-1 14 many NA TRBV2 TGTGCCAGCAGTGCCCCCGAGATGAACACTGAAGCTTTCTTT CASSAPEMNTEAFF